This T cell receptor beta chain comes out of a study of early T cells in non-severe SARS-CoV-2 infection. TCRdb re-analysed the 5' RACE reads in MiXCR, keeping a single row per CDR3 protein. The sample lists more than 95,000 distinct CDR3 sequences; 14% to 15% were seen once. The CDR3 spans 15 residues. V shed 5 bases, J shed 5 bases, and the junction held 8 bases outside the gene matches. The rearrangement uses TRBV12-3 or TRBV12-4 and TRBJ2-1, with TRBD1 matching over 8 bases. This TCR derives from an adult who was a healthcare worker with PCR-confirmed SARS-CoV-2 infection or an uninfected control (not recorded which). Sample: whole blood. Written as DNA, the CDR3 is TGTGCCAGCAGTCCCGACAGGGGCGTCCACAATGAGCAGTTCTTC. Translated: CASSPDRGVHNEQFF.